Listed here are 5 T cell receptor beta chains from one sample, sequenced in a study of blood T cell repertoires in COVID-19 (dated by TCRdb to about 2020). The library came from the immunoSEQ multiplex PCR assay. TCRdb took over this immuneACCESS table, retaining in-frame rearrangements with V and J assigned. Such tables are incomplete; in checked studies, under half of the missing clones stem from an unresolved V gene, and the remainder is unexplained. This sample gives about 320,000 clones in total; about 87% of them show up just once. The ten largest clones represent 1.6% of the sample. The source material was peripheral blood. These receptors were obtained from a woman aged 25-40 years with COVID-19, enrolled during active disease.

This clone was picked up one time. The chain employs TRBV3-1 (or the pseudogene TRBV3-2) and TRBJ1-5; tentative D call: TRBD1 (6 bases). V dropped 2 bases and J dropped 6 bases, with 14 bases sitting between them. The CDR3 runs to 15 residues. Germline loops: CDR1 LGHDT, CDR2 YNNKEL (reference sequence). The CDR3 is CASSQNRVAPQPQHF. CDR3 in DNA: TGTGCCAGCAGCCAAAACAGGGTAGCTCCTCAGCCCCAGCATTTT.

This clone turned up a few times. This chain uses TRBV7-2 with TRBJ1-4; D is possibly TRBD1 (6 bases). Trimming removed 4 bases at V and 6 bases at J, with 15 bases between. CDR1 is SGHTA, CDR2 FQGNSA, per germline. The CDR3 is made up of 15 amino acids. DNA of the CDR3: TGTGCCAGCAGCTATGTACAGGGTCCCTATGAAAAACTGTTTTTT. This translates into CASSYVQGPYEKLFF. Together with reference TRBV7-2 and TRBJ1-4, the CDR3 gives the full variable domain: GAGVSQSPSNKVTEKGKDVELRCDPISGHTALYWYRQSLGQGLEFLIYFQGNSAPDKSGLPSDRFSAERTGGSVSTLTIQRTQQEDSAVYLCASSYVQGPYEKLFFGSGTQLSVL.

This chain uses TRBV6-5 with TRBJ2-5; 8 nucleotides agree with TRBD2. Germline CDR1 and CDR2: MNHEY and SVGAGI. CDR3 length: 15 residues. The V segment lost 5 bases and the J segment 3 bases; nucleotides outside the gene matches: 8. CDR3 sequence (DNA): TGTGCCAGCAGTCCCGAAGGAGCGGGGGAAGAGACCCAGTACTTC. Translated, it gives CASSPEGAGEETQYF.

This clone was observed a few times. The rearrangement joins TRBV7-2 to TRBJ1-2; D remains unclear. The CDR3 runs to 15 residues. Per germline, CDR1 SGHTA and CDR2 FQGNSA. Deletions cut 0 bases from V and 4 bases from J, with 12 bases between. The CDR3 DNA sequence: TGTGCCAGCAGCTTAGCGATGGCAGTCATCTATGGCTACACCTTC. Amino acid sequence: CASSLAMAVIYGYTF.

This clone was seen once. J is TRBJ1-6 and V is TRBV6-4; no firm D call. The CDR3 sequence is 14 residues long. CDR1 and CDR2 from the germline V gene are MRHNA and SNTAGT. The V end was cut by 3 bases, the J end by 8 bases, with 11 bases between. The CDR3 here is CASSDRGEDSPLHF. The DNA for the CDR3 is TGTGCCAGCAGTGATCGGGGAGAAGATTCACCCCTCCACTTT.